The clone carrying this T cell receptor (beta chain) was seen ten or more times. TCRdb reprocessed the PCR reads via MiXCR and lists one record per CDR3 protein. The sample includes about 40,000 distinct CDR3 sequences, approximately 25% of them seen just once. This sample was taken from a study of molecular identifiers for immune sequencing clone quantification. The sequence was obtained from a human donor in good health. Some libraries in this study had Jurkat cell RNA spiked in. The sequenced sample was naive CD8+ T cells from blood, with Jurkat cell RNA spiked in. Subset given: FACS-sorted CD8+CD4-CCR7+CD45RA+ naive T cells.

The CDR3 reads CASSTGSYSNQPQHF. In DNA form, the CDR3 reads TGTGCCAGCAGTACGGGGAGTTATAGCAATCAGCCCCAGCATTTT. The chain uses TRBV27 and TRBJ1-5; the D is unclear. The CDR3 length is 15 residues. V lost 5 bases and J lost 0, with 11 bases in between. Per the germline V gene, CDR1 is MNHEY and CDR2 is SMNVEV (reference sequence).